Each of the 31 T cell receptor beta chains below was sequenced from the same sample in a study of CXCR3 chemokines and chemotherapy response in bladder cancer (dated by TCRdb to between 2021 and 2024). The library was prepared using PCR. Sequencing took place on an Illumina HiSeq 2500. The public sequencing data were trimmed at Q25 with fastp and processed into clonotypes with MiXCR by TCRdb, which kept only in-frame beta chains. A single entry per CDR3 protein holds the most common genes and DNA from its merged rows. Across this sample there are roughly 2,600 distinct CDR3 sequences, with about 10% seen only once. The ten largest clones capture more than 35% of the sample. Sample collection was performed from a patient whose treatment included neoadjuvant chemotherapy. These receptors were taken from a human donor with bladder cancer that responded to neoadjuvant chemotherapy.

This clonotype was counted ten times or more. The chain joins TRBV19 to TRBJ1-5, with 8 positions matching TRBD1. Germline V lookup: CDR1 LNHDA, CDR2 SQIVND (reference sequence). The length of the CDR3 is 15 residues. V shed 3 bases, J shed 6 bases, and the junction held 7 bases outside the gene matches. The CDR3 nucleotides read TGTGCCAGTAGTATCTGGCAGGGGGCGAGTCAGCCCCAGCATTTT. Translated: CASSIWQGASQPQHF.

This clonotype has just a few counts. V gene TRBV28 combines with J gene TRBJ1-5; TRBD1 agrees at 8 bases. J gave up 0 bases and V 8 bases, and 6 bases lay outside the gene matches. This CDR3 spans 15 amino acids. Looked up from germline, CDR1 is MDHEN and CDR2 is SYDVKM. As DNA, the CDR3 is TGTGCCAGCGGACGGACAGGGCCTAGCAATCAGCCCCAGCATTTT. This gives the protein CASGRTGPSNQPQHF.

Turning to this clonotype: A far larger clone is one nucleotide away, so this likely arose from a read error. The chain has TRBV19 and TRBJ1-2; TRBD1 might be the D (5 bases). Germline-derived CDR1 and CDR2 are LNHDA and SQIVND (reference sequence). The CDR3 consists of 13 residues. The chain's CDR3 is CAGSIGLGLAEYF. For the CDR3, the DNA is TGTGCCGGTAGTATAGGCCTGGGACTAGCGGAGTACTTC.

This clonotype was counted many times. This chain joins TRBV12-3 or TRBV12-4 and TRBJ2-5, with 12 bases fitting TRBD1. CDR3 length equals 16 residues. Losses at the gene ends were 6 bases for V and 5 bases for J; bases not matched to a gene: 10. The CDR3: CASRSAGTGGWETQYF. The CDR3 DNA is TGTGCCAGCAGATCGGCCGGGACAGGGGGCTGGGAGACCCAGTACTTC.

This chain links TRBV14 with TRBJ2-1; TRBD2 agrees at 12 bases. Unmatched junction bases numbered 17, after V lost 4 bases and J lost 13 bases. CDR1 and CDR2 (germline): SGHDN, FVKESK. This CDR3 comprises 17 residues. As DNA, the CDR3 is TGTGCCAGCAGCCCTGGGACTAGCGGGTCTCCTCGCACCGGTCAGTTCTTC. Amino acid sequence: CASSPGTSGSPRTGQFF. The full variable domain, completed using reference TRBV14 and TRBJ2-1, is EAGVTQFPSHSVIEKGQTVTLRCDPISGHDNLYWYRRVMGKEIKFLLHFVKESKQDESGMPNNRFLAERTGGTYSTLKVQPAELEDSGVYFCASSPGTSGSPRTGQFFGPGTRLTVL.

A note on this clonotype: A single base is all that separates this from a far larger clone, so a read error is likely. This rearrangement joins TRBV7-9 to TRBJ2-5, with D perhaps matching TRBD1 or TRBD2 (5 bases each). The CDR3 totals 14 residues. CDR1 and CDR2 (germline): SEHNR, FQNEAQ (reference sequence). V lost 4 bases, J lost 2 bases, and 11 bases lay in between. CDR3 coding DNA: TGTGCCAGCAGCTCAGGGACCTATCAAGAGACCCAGTACTTC. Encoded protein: CASSSGTYQETQYF.

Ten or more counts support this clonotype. CDR3 DNA sequence: TGTGCCATCAGTGGGACAGGGAATCAGCCCCAGCATTTT. It translates to CAISGTGNQPQHF. The rearrangement links TRBV10-3 to TRBJ1-5; 8 positions agree with TRBD1. After removal of 4 bases from V and 4 bases from J, the junction contained 0 bases not matched to a gene. This CDR3 region has 13 residues. Germline V CDR1 and CDR2: ENHRY, SYGVKD.

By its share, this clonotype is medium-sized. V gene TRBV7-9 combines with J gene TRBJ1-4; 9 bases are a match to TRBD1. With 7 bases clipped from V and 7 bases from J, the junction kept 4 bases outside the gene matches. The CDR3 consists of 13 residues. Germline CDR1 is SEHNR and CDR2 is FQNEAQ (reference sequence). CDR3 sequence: CASTWTGAEKLFF. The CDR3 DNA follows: TGTGCCAGCACCTGGACAGGGGCTGAAAAACTGTTTTTT. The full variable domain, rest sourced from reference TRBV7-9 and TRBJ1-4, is DTGVSQNPRHKITKRGQNVTFRCDPISEHNRLYWYRQTLGQGPEFLTYFQNEAQLEKSRLLSDRFSAERPKGSFSTLEIQRTEQGDSAMYLCASTWTGAEKLFFGSGTQLSVL.

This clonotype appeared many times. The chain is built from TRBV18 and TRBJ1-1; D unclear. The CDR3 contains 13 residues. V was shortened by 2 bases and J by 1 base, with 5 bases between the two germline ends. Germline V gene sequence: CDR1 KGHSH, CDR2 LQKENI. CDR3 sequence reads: CASSPAPNTEAFF. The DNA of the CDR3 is TGTGCCAGCTCACCAGCACCGAACACTGAAGCTTTCTTT. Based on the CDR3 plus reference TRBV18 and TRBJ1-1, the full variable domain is NAGVMQNPRHLVRRRGQEARLRCSPMKGHSHVYWYRQLPEEGLKFMVYLQKENIIDESGMPKERFSAEFPKEGPSILRIQQVVRGDSAAYFCASSPAPNTEAFFGQGTRLTVV.

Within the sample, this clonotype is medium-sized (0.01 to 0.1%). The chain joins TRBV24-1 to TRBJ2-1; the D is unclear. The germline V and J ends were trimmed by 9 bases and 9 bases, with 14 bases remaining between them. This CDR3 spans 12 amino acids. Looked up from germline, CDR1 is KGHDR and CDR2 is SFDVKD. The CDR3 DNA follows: TGTGCCACCCGTACAATAGCCGGTGAGCAGTTCTTC. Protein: CATRTIAGEQFF.

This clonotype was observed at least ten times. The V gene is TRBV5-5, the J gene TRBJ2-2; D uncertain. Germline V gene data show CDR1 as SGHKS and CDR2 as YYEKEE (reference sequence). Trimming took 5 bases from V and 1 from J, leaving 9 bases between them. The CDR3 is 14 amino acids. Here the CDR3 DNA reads TGTGCCAGCAGTAAGGACGTGAACACCGGGGAGCTGTTTTTT. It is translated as CASSKDVNTGELFF.

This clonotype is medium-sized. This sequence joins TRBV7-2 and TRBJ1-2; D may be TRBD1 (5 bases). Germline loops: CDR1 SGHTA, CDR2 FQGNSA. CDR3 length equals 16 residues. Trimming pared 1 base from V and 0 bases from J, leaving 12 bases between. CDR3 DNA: TGTGCCAGCAGCTTAGATAAAGCAGGGACTAACTATGGCTACACCTTC. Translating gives CASSLDKAGTNYGYTF.

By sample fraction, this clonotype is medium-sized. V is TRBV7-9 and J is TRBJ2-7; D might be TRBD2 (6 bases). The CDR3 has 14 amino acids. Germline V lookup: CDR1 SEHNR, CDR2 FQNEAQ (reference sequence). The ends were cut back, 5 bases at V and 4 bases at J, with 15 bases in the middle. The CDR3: CASSPGGSLYEQYF. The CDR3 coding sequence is TGTGCCAGCAGCCCCGGGGGTTCGCTGTACGAGCAGTACTTC.

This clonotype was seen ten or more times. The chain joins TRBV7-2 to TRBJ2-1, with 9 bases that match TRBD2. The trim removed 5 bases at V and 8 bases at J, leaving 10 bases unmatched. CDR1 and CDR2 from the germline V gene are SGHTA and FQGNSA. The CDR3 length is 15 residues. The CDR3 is CASSEAAGGPHEQFF. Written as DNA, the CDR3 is TGTGCCAGCAGCGAGGCGGCGGGAGGGCCGCATGAGCAGTTCTTC.

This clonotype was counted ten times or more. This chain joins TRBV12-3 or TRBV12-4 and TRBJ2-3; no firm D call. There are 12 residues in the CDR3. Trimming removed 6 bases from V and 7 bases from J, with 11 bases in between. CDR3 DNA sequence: TGTGCCAGCAGCCAGAGTGGGTATACGCAGTATTTT. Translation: CASSQSGYTQYF.

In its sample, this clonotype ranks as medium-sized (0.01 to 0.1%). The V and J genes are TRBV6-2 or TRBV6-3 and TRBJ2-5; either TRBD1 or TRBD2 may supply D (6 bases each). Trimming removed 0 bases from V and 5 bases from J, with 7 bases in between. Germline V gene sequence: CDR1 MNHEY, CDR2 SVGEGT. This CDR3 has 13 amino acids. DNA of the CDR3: TGTGCCAGCAGTTACTCAGGGGGGGAGACCCAGTACTTC. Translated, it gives CASSYSGGETQYF.

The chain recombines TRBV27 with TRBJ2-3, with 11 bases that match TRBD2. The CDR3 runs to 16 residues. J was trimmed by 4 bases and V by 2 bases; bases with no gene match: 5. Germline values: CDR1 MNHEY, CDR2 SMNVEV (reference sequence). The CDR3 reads CASSLALAGGADTQYF. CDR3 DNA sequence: TGTGCCAGCAGTTTAGCTCTAGCGGGAGGAGCAGATACGCAGTATTTT.

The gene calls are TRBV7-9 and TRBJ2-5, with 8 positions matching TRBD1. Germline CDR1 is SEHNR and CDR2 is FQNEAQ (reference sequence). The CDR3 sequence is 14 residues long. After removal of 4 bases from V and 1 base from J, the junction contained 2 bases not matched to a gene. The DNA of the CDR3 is TGTGCCAGCAGCTATGGACAGGGCCAAGAGACCCAGTACTTC. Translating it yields CASSYGQGQETQYF.

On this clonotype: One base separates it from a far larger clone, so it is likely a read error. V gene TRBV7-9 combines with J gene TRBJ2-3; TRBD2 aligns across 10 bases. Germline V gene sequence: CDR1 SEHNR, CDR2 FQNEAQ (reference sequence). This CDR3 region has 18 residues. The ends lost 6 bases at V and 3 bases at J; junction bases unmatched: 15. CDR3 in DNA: TGTGCCAGCAGTTACTCCCTGGTAGCGGGGGGTAGAACAGATACGCAGTATTTT. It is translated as CASSYSLVAGGRTDTQYF. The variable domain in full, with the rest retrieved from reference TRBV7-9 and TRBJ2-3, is DTGVSQNPRHKITKRGQNVTFRCDPISEHNRLYWYRQTLGQGPEFLTYFQNEAQLEKSRLLSDRFSAERPKGSFSTLEIQRTEQGDSAMYLCASSYSLVAGGRTDTQYFGPGTRLTVL.

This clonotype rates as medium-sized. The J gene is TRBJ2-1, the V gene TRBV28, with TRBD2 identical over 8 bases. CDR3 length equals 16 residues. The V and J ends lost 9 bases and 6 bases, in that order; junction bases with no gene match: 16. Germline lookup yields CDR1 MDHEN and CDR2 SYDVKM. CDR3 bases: TGTGCCAGTATAAACGGCGGAGCGGGAGTGCGCAATGAGCAGTTCTTC. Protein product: CASINGGAGVRNEQFF.

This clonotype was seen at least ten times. CDR3 bases: TGTGCCACCAGCAGAGGTAGTAGCGGGAGGGAAGAGACCCAGTACTTC. It translates to CATSRGSSGREETQYF. This chain joins TRBV15 and TRBJ2-5; 11 nucleotides match TRBD2. The V gene end was trimmed by 1 base and the J gene end by 3 bases; junction bases not matched to a gene: 4. CDR3 length equals 16 residues. Per germline, CDR1 LNHNV and CDR2 YYDKDF (reference sequence).

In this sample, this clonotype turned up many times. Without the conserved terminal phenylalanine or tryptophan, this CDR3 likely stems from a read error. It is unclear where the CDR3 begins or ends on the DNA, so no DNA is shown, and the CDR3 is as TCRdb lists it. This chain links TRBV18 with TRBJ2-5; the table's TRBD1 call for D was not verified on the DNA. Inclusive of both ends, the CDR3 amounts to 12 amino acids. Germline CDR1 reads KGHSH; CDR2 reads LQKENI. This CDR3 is CASSPLLDRVSI.

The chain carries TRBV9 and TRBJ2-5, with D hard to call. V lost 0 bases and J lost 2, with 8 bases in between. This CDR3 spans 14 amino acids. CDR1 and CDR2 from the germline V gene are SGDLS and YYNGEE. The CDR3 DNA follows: TGTGCCAGCAGCGTAGGGTTATTACAAGAGACCCAGTACTTC. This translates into CASSVGLLQETQYF.

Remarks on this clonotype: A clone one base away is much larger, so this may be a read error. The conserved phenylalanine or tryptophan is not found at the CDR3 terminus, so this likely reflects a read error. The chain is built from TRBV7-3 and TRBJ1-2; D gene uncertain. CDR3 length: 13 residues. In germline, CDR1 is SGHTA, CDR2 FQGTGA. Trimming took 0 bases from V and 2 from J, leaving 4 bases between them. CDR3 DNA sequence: TGTGCCAGCAGCTTAACGGCAAACTATGGCTACACCTAC. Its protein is CASSLTANYGYTY.

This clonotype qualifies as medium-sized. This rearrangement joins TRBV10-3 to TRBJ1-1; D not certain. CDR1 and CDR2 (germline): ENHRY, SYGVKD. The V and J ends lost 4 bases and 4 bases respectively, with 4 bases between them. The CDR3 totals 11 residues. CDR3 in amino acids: CAISGGTEAFF. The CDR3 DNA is TGTGCCATCAGTGGTGGCACTGAAGCTTTCTTT.

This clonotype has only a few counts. The CDR3: CASSGPGQGGGYTF. Here the CDR3 DNA reads TGTGCCAGCAGCGGTCCGGGACAGGGGGGTGGCTACACCTTC. The J gene is TRBJ1-2, the V gene TRBV7-9; the match to TRBD1 covers 11 bases. The CDR3 runs to 14 residues. V lost 5 bases and J lost 7; bases outside the gene matches: 6. Looked up from germline, CDR1 is SEHNR and CDR2 is FQNEAQ (reference sequence). The full variable domain, completed using reference TRBV7-9 and TRBJ1-2, is DTGVSQNPRHKITKRGQNVTFRCDPISEHNRLYWYRQTLGQGPEFLTYFQNEAQLEKSRLLSDRFSAERPKGSFSTLEIQRTEQGDSAMYLCASSGPGQGGGYTFGSGTRLTVV.

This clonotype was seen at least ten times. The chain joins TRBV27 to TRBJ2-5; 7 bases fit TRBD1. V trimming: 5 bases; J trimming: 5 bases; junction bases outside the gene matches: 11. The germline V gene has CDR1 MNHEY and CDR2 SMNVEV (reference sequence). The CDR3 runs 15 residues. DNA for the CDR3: TGTGCCAGCAGTCCGACAGGACAGGCCTTTGAGACCCAGTACTTC. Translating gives CASSPTGQAFETQYF.

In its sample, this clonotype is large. The CDR3 DNA is TGTGCCAGTAGTATAATGGGCAGGGCAGCGAACACTGAAGCTTTCTTT. It yields the protein CASSIMGRAANTEAFF. The chain couples TRBV19 to TRBJ1-1, with D possibly being TRBD1 (5 bases). The V gene lost 2 bases and the J gene lost 1 base, with 14 bases spanning the gap. The CDR3 contains 16 residues. Germline CDR1 LNHDA, CDR2 SQIVND (reference sequence).

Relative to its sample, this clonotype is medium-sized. Here the CDR3 reads CATSDLNPGEQYF. The CDR3 DNA is TGTGCCACCAGTGATTTGAACCCCGGCGAGCAGTACTTC. The rearrangement joins TRBV24-1 to TRBJ2-7; no firm D call. This CDR3 region has 13 residues. Deletions cut 0 bases from V and 6 bases from J, with 8 bases between. CDR1 KGHDR and CDR2 SFDVKD come from the germline V gene.

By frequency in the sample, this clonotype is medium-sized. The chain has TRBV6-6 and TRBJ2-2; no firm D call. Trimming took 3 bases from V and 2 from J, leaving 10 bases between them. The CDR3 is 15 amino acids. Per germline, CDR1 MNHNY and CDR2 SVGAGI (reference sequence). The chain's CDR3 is CASSYFSTNTGELFF. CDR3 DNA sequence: TGTGCCAGCAGTTATTTTAGTACCAACACCGGGGAGCTGTTTTTT.

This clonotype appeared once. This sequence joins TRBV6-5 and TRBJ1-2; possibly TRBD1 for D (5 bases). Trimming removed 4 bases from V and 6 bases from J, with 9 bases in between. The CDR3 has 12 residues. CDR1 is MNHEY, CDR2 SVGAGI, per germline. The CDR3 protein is CASSSRRDGYTF. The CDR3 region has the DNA TGTGCCAGCAGTTCCCGCAGGGATGGCTACACCTTC.